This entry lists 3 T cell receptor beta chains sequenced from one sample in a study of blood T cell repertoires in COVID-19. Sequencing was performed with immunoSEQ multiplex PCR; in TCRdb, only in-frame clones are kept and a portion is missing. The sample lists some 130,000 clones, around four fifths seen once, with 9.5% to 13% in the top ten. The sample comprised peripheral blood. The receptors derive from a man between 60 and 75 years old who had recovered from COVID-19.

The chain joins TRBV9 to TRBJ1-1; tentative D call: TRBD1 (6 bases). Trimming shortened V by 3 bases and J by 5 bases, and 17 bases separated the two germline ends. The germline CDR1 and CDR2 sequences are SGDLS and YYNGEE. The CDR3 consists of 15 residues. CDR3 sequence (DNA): TGTGCCAGCAGCGCGACAGGTTCTGTTGAAACTGAAGCTTTCTTT. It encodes CASSATGSVETEAFF.

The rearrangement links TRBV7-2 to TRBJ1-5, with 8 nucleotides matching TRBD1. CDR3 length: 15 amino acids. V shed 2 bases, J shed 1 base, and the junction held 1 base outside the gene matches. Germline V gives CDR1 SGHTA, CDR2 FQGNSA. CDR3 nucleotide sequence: TGTGCCAGCAGCTTACGGACAGGGAGCAATCAGCCCCAGCATTTT. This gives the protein CASSLRTGSNQPQHF.

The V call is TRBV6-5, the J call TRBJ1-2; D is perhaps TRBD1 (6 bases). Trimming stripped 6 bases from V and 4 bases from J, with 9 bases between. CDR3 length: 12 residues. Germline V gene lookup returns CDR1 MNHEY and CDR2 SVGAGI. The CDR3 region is CASSLTGYGYTF. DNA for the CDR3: TGTGCCAGCAGCCTGACAGGCTATGGCTACACCTTC.